This T cell receptor beta chain was observed in a study of human T cells and chemical hapten exposure (dated by TCRdb to the early 2020s). Study-wide context: For sensitization, 2% DPC in acetone was applied to a 2 cm by 2 cm area of upper inner arm skin. Weekly therapeutic DPC doses were additionally applied to the scalp of patients throughout the roughly 25-week study period. Patch tests used Finn chambers with 0.01% DPC on the upper back, scored after 6 days by International Contact Dermatitis Research Group standards. The patient cohort, mostly female, included alopecia areata with under or over 50% scalp involvement, alopecia totalis and alopecia universalis. Libraries were pooled for sequencing, and variation in per-sample TCR yields was attributed mainly to small differences in library volumes within the pool. This study followed changes in the peripheral blood TCR repertoire in vivo during primary and secondary sensitization of alopecia patients to the hapten diphenylcyclopropenone (DPC). Patient blood was sampled pre-sensitization (week 0) and at 2, 6 and about 24 weeks after DPC sensitization. Twenty-nine alopecia patients provided blood for TCR sequencing at one to four time points (pre-sensitization, 2, 6 and 24 weeks). Overall results and qualifications from the work: Because every patient had alopecia, a presumed autoimmune disease, the patients' immune response might differ from that of healthy individuals. DPC sensitization did not change how many TCRs were above 1 in 1000 frequency, and no evidence was found of alterations in global repertoire structure. Repeated subsampling changed both the strength of the expansion versus patch-test correlation and the threshold at which that correlation became significant. Compared with pre-sensitization or healthy control sets, expanded TCRs formed significantly more large CDR3 similarity clusters, which is consistent with antigen-driven responses. Patch test score correlated positively with the number of PT1 expanded TCRs, reaching significance at thresholds 8, 16 and 32 but not at 4.

V lost 0 bases and J lost 4 bases, and the count of bases not matched to a germline gene is 6. CDR1 and CDR2 are read off the germline V gene as MGHRA and YSYEKL. CDR3 length: 16 amino acids, cysteine to phenylalanine. The kept DNA is CDR3 alone, 48 bases in frame from the first base. What this sample's time point label stands for: pre-sensitization, week 0. This specimen's treatment or condition label, per the study, means: therapeutic diphenylcyclopropenone sensitization with weekly scalp DPC. At each patch-test visit, blood was drawn before the patch test was applied. Patients were eligible if aged 18 to 70, diagnosed with alopecia and judged suitable for DPC therapy, and pregnant patients were excluded. Total RNA was extracted from unfractionated whole blood that had been collected in Tempus Blood RNA tubes. Library method: RACE. TCRdb records NextSeq 500 as the sequencer. During library preparation, unique molecular identifiers were attached to individual cDNA molecules so that TCRs could be counted quantitatively and reproducibly. Each blood RNA sample was used to sequence both TCR alpha and TCR beta chains. The source study handled its data this way. A median of around 96,000 TCRs per sample was observed, with a range of roughly 20,000 to 750,000. The Decombinator software suite was used to annotate V, J and CDR3 in the TCR reads. To make PS versus PT1 abundance plots, every sample was subsampled to the same number of TCRs (28,000). TCRs were defined as expanded if absent before sensitization and observed at least eight times at the 2-week time point. Starting from the raw public reads, TCRdb applied fastp trimming at Q25, assembled clones with MiXCR and retained in-frame beta chains. Each CDR3 protein gets just one entry, which takes the most common genes and DNA from the rows behind it. These V and J calls are TCRdb output, not the study's own analysis. The sample data list some 60,000 distinct CDR3 sequences, and around 10% of these were observed just once. The ten largest make up 3% to 4.5% of the sample.

Many counts were recorded for this clonotype. Its antigen target is currently unknown. Base qualities are not provided; no much larger clone lies one nucleotide away. The sample consisted of whole blood, taken in connection with sensitization to the hapten diphenylcyclopropenone (DPC). The origin of this receptor is a woman aged 40 to 50 with alopecia areata. Some clones in this sample may be carry-over from other donors' samples. Rearrangement joined TRBV4-1 to TRBJ1-2, and 9 junctional nucleotides match TRBD1. The CDR3 corresponds to CASSQEGTGRSYGYTF. The sequenced DNA is TGCGCCAGCAGCCAAGAGGGGACAGGGCGATCCTATGGCTACACCTTC.